Each of the 7 T cell receptor beta chains below was sequenced from the same sample in a study of blood T cell repertoires in COVID-19. Data came from immunoSEQ multiplex PCR; TCRdb stores just in-frame clones and leaves some out. The data show some 51,000 clones, approximately 86% seen once. The sequencing input was peripheral blood. The receptors derive from a man in his 60s with acute or convalescent COVID-19.

The chain carries TRBV7-6 and TRBJ2-1; maybe TRBD2 (5 bases). CDR3 size: 14 residues. V was clipped by 4 bases and J by 5 bases, with 12 bases between them. Germline loops: CDR1 SGHVS, CDR2 FNYEAQ. CDR3 DNA: TGTGCCAGCAGCTCCCCACTGGGAGACAATGAGCAGTTCTTC. Its translation is CASSSPLGDNEQFF.

This chain joins TRBV7-9 and TRBJ1-1; 10 positions match TRBD1. From germline, CDR1 is SEHNR and CDR2 FQNEAQ (reference sequence). The CDR3 covers 14 residues. The trim removed 5 bases at V and 3 bases at J, leaving 3 bases unmatched. CDR3 residues: CASSQGTGDTEAFF. In nucleotides, the CDR3 is TGTGCCAGCAGCCAGGGGACAGGGGACACTGAAGCTTTCTTT.

V and J are TRBV3-1 (or the pseudogene TRBV3-2) and TRBJ2-3, with D unresolved. This CDR3 has 15 amino acids. CDR1 and CDR2 (germline): LGHDT, YNNKEL (reference sequence). V lost 1 base to trimming and J lost 1 base, with 9 bases between them. CDR3 in DNA: TGTGCCAGCAGCCAAGTTGGCGGTCGCACAGATACGCAGTATTTT. It encodes CASSQVGGRTDTQYF.

The CDR3 region is CASSLAWRQGLATDTQYF. Here the CDR3 DNA reads TGTGCCAGCAGCTTGGCTTGGCGACAGGGACTAGCGACAGATACGCAGTATTTT. This chain joins TRBV5-4 and TRBJ2-3; 10 nucleotides agree with TRBD2. CDR3 length: 18 residues. Germline V gene sequence: CDR1 SGHNT, CDR2 YYREEE (reference sequence). The V gene end was trimmed by 0 bases and the J gene end by 3 bases; junction bases not matched to a gene: 10.

This clone was observed a single time. The chain carries TRBV29-1 and TRBJ2-3, with a weak D call TRBD1 (5 bases). Germline loops: CDR1 SQVTM, CDR2 ANQGSEA. CDR3 length equals 14 residues. V was pared by 3 bases and J by 2 bases, with 12 bases between. In DNA form, the CDR3 reads TGCAGCGTTGATGGGGCGGATATCACAGATACGCAGTATTTT. Its translation is CSVDGADITDTQYF.

The chain carries TRBV3-1 (or the pseudogene TRBV3-2) and TRBJ2-2; D remains unclear. CDR1 and CDR2 (germline): LGHDT, YNNKEL (reference sequence). Trimming shortened V by 7 bases and J by 2 bases, and 11 bases separated the two germline ends. This CDR3 has 14 amino acids. The chain's CDR3 is CASIITFNTGELFF. CDR3 bases: TGTGCCAGCATTATAACATTCAACACCGGGGAGCTGTTTTTT.

The count of this clone is one. V and J are TRBV5-1 and TRBJ2-7; 14 bases agree with TRBD2. The junction had 4 bases not matched to a gene; V was cut back by 5 bases and J by 0 bases. The germline gives CDR1 SGHRS, CDR2 YFSETQ. This CDR3 contains 16 residues. CDR3 nucleotide sequence: TGCGCCAGCAGACGACTAGCGGGGGGGAGCTCCTACGAGCAGTACTTC. Translated: CASRRLAGGSSYEQYF.